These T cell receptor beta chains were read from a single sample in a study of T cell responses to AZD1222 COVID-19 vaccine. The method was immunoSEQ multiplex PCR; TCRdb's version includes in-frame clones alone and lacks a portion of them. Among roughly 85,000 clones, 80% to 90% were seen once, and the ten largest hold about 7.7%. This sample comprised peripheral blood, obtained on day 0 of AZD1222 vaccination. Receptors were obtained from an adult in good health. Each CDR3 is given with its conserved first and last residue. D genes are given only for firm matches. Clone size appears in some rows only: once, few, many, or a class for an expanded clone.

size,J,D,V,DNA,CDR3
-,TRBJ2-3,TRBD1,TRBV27,TGTGCCAGCACCCAGGACAGGGCAGATACGCAGTATTTT,CASTQDRADTQYF
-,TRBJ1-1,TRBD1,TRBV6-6,TGTGCCAGCAGTTCCCTCCTGGGACAGAGAAACACTGAAGCTTTCTTT,CASSSLLGQRNTEAFF
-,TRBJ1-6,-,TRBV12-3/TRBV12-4,TGTGCCAGCAACGGGCAGGCCGGTTCACCCCTCCACTTT,CASNGQAGSPLHF
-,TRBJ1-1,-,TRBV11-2,TGTGCCAGCAGCTTAGAGTTCAGGGGCCCACTGAACACTGAAGCTTTCTTT,CASSLEFRGPLNTEAFF
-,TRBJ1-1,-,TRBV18,TGTGCCAGCTCACCAACTACCGGAGGATTGAACACTGAAGCTTTCTTT,CASSPTTGGLNTEAFF
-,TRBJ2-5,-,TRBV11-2,TGTGCCAGCAGCCCCCGTGGGACCCAAGAGACCCAGTACTTC,CASSPRGTQETQYF
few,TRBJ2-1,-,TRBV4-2,TGTGCCAGCAGCCAAGATAGAGGAGGCAGGGGAAATGAGCAGTTCTTC,CASSQDRGGRGNEQFF
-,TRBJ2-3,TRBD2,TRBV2,TGTGCCAGCATCCGGACTAGCGGGATTACAGATACGCAGTATTTT,CASIRTSGITDTQYF
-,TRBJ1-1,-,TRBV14,TGTGCCACCTCGGACGGCATGAACACTGAAGCTTTCTTT,CATSDGMNTEAFF
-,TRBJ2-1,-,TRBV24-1,TGTGCCACCAGTGATTTGCCCGAGACAACCTCCTACAATGAGCAGTTCTTC,CATSDLPETTSYNEQFF
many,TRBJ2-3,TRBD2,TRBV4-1,TGCGCCAGCAGCCAAAGGGAAGCGGGGGGGGATACGCAGTATTTT,CASSQREAGGDTQYF
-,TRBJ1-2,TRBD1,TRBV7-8,TGTGCCAGCAGCCAGGGACAGAGCTATGGCTACACCTTC,CASSQGQSYGYTF
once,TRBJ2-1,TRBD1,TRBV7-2,TGTGCCACTAAAATCGCCGGGACAGGGAGGTTGGAGCAGTTCTTC,CATKIAGTGRLEQFF
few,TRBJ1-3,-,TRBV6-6,TGTGCCAGCAGTCGACGCCTAGGAGTTCTCAGCTCTGGAAACACCATATATTTT,CASSRRLGVLSSGNTIYF
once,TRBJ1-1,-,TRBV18,TGTGCCAGCTCACCACCGAACAGGGTGAACACTGAAGCTTTCTTT,CASSPPNRVNTEAFF
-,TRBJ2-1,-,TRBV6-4,TGTGCCAGCAGCACAACTCCAAGGGGCCAATACAATGAGCAGTTCTTC,CASSTTPRGQYNEQFF
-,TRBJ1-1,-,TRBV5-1,TGCGCCAGCAGCTTGGCCTCAGCCGGGGGCTGGGGCACTGAAGCTTTCTTT,CASSLASAGGWGTEAFF
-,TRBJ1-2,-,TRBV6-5,TGTGCCACTTTCCTAACGGGTTCGTCGGGCGGCTACACCTTC,CATFLTGSSGGYTF
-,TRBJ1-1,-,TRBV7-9,TGTGCCAGCAGCATTTACAGCGACGGTACTGAAGCTTTCTTT,CASSIYSDGTEAFF
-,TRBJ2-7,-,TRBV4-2,TGTGCCAGCAGCCAAGAGGGAGCGACAGGACTCTACGAGCAGTACTTC,CASSQEGATGLYEQYF
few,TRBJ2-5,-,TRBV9,TGTGCCAGCAATCGGATCGGGGAGACCCAGTACTTC,CASNRIGETQYF
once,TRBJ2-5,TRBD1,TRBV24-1,TGTGCCACCAGTGAAACCGGGACAGTAAGCGAGACCCAGTACTTC,CATSETGTVSETQYF
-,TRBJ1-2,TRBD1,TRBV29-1,TGCAGCGTCCTAAACGACAGGGGCCCCTCTAACTATGGCTACACCTTC,CSVLNDRGPSNYGYTF
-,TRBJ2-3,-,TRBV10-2,TGCGCCAGCGGGGTCGAAGCAGATACGCAGTATTTT,CASGVEADTQYF
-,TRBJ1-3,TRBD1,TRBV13,TGTGCCAGCACCTATCGTACAGGGGGCGCTGGAAACACCATATATTTT,CASTYRTGGAGNTIYF
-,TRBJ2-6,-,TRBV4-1,TGCGCCAGCAGCCAAGATGAGGAGACCTCTGGGGCCAACGTCCTGACTTTC,CASSQDEETSGANVLTF
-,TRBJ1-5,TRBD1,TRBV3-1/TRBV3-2,TGTGCCAGCAGCCAAAACTCCGGGACAGGGGCAAGCCAGCCCCAGCATTTT,CASSQNSGTGASQPQHF
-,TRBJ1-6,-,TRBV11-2,TGTGCCAGCAGCTTGGTCCGAACTAATTCACCCCTCCACTTT,CASSLVRTNSPLHF
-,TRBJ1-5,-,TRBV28,TGTGCCAGCAATCAGGGTGATAGCAATCAGCCCCAGCATTTT,CASNQGDSNQPQHF
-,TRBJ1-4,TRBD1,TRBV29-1,TGCAGCGGGGGCGAGACAGGGTATAATGAAAAACTGTTTTTT,CSGGETGYNEKLFF
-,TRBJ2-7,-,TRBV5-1,TGCGCCAGCAGCCTAGAACCCTACGAGCAGTACTTC,CASSLEPYEQYF
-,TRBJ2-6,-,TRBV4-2,TGTGCCAGCAGCCAAGATGGGCTCTCTGGGGCCAACGTCCTGACTTTC,CASSQDGLSGANVLTF
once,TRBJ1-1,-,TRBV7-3,TGTGCCAGCAGCCCCGGATCGAACACTGAAGCTTTCTTT,CASSPGSNTEAFF
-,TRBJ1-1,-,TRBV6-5,TGTGCCAGCTATCCTTCAGGATCTAACACTGAAGCTTTCTTT,CASYPSGSNTEAFF
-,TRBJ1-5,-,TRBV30,TGTGCCTGGAGTCTGACTGGGGGGGTTGGCAATCAGCCCCAGCATTTT,CAWSLTGGVGNQPQHF
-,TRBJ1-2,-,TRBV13,TGTGCCAGCAGCCTCGGGACAACGTATGGCTACACCTTC,CASSLGTTYGYTF
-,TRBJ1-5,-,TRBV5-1,TGCGCCAGCAGCTTGGAGGGCCAGCCCCAGCATTTT,CASSLEGQPQHF
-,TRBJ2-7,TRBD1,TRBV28,TGTGCCAGCAGGGACAGGGCCTCCTACGAGCAGTACTTC,CASRDRASYEQYF
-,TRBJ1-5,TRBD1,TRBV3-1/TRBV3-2,TGTGCCAGCAGCCCCCTCTCCTCGACAGGGGGGAGTGATCAGCCCCAGCATTTT,CASSPLSSTGGSDQPQHF
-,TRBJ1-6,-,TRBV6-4,TGTGCCAGCAGTGACTATTGGGGGCAGAATTCACCCCTCCACTTT,CASSDYWGQNSPLHF
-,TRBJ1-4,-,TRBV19,TGTGCCAGTAGTGTTCAGGCCGCAACTAATGAAAAACTGTTTTTT,CASSVQAATNEKLFF
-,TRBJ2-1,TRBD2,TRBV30,TGTGCCTGGAGTGTACGGGCTAGCGGTTCCTACAATGAGCAGTTCTTC,CAWSVRASGSYNEQFF
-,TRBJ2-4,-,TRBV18,TGTGCCAGCTCACCGGATTCAATAGCCAAAAACATTCAGTACTTC,CASSPDSIAKNIQYF
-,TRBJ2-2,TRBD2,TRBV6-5,TGTGCCAGCAGAAGGACTAGCGGGAACACCGGGGAGCTGTTTTTT,CASRRTSGNTGELFF
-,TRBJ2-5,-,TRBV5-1,TGCGCCAGCAGCTCAGCAGGGCGGCGAGAGACCCAGTACTTC,CASSSAGRRETQYF
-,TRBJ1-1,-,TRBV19,TGTGCCAGTAGTCCCCAAACGGGTGATTTGGCTTTCTTT,CASSPQTGDLAFF
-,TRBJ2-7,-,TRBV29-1,TGCAGCGTTCCGAAGGAGGGCTGGAGAAGGGAGCAGTACTTC,CSVPKEGWRREQYF
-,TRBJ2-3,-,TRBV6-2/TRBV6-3,TGTGCCAGCAGTTACTCGGTAGCGGCGGGGGATACGCAGTATTTT,CASSYSVAAGDTQYF
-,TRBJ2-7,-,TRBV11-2,TGTGCCAGCAGCTTATCCTCCGGATGGGTCCTCTACGAGCAGTACTTC,CASSLSSGWVLYEQYF
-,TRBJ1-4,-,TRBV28,TGTGCCAGCAGTTTACCCCCCTGGAGCCCACAAAATGAAAAACTGTTTTTT,CASSLPPWSPQNEKLFF
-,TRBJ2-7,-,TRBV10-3,TGTGCCATCAGCCCAGGGGACTCCTACGAGCAGTACTTC,CAISPGDSYEQYF
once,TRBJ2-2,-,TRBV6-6,TGTGCCAGCAGGGGAACCTCCAGGGAAGGAGAGCTGTTTTTT,CASRGTSREGELFF
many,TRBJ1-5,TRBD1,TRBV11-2,TGTGCCAGCAGCAAAGGACAGGGGGCATCGGGTCAGCCCCAGCATTTT,CASSKGQGASGQPQHF
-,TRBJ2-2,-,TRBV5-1,TGCGCCAGCAGCTTGGAAGGGAATGGATACGGGGAGCTGTTTTTT,CASSLEGNGYGELFF
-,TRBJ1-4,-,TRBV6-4,TGTGCCAGCAGCCGGGATCGAGGTGAAAAACTGTTTTTT,CASSRDRGEKLFF
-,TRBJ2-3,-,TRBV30,TGTGCCTGGAGTACGGGACCCCCCGCGGATACGCAGTATTTT,CAWSTGPPADTQYF
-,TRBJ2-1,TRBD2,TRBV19,TGTGCCAGTAGTATAGAGGGTCGAGGGGTGGGGACTAACAATGAGCAGTTCTTC,CASSIEGRGVGTNNEQFF